A selection of T cell receptor beta chains follows, all from one sample in a study of cytomegalovirus exposure and HLA in healthy donors. Produced via immunoSEQ multiplex PCR; TCRdb's table is partial and in-frame only. The sample yields 200,000 to 300,000 clones, 84% seen once. Sequenced input: PBMCs. Receptor source: a woman in her forties in good health and CMV-seropositive. CDR3s include the opening cysteine and the closing phenylalanine or tryptophan. D genes are given only for firm matches. For some rows the clone size is stated as once, few or many, or as a class when expanded; others skip it.

abundance,v_gene,d_gene,j_gene,len,CDR3aa,CDR3nt
NA,TRBV6-6,TRBD1,TRBJ1-5,15,CASSTRDSPYRPQHF,TGTGCCAGCAGCACCCGGGACAGTCCCTATCGGCCCCAGCATTTT
NA,TRBV6-6,NA,TRBJ1-3,16,CASSYSKQGGGNTIYF,TGTGCCAGCAGTTACTCGAAGCAGGGCGGTGGAAACACCATATATTTT
NA,TRBV29-1,TRBD2,TRBJ2-1,13,CSVEGGGVVEQFF,TGCAGCGTTGAAGGGGGAGGGGTTGTTGAGCAGTTCTTC
NA,TRBV21-1,NA,TRBJ2-2,16,CASSKGQGVLTGELFF,TGTGCCAGCAGCAAAGGACAGGGGGTTCTCACCGGGGAGCTGTTTTTT
NA,TRBV6-5,TRBD2,TRBJ2-7,14,CASSIAGGVYEQYF,TGTGCCAGCAGTATAGCGGGAGGAGTCTACGAGCAGTACTTC
NA,TRBV9,TRBD2,TRBJ2-3,16,CASSVVGGPGTDTQYF,TGTGCCAGCAGCGTCGTGGGAGGGCCGGGCACAGATACGCAGTATTTT
NA,TRBV6-5,NA,TRBJ1-2,13,CASREQGLDGYTF,TGTGCCAGCAGGGAACAGGGTCTGGATGGCTACACCTTC
few,TRBV11-1,NA,TRBJ2-3,14,CASSLVQSTDTQYF,TGTGCCAGCAGCTTAGTACAGAGCACAGATACGCAGTATTTT
NA,TRBV27,NA,TRBJ2-1,16,CASSLYPDRFYNEQFF,TGTGCCAGCAGTTTATACCCGGACAGATTCTACAATGAGCAGTTCTTC
NA,TRBV7-9,NA,TRBJ2-2,16,CASSFRGLADTGELFF,TGTGCCAGCAGCTTCCGAGGGTTAGCGGACACCGGGGAGCTGTTTTTT
NA,TRBV15,NA,TRBJ1-1,15,CATSRDLGGDTEAFF,TGTGCCACCAGCAGAGATCTCGGAGGGGACACTGAAGCTTTCTTT
NA,TRBV7-9,TRBD1,TRBJ1-6,16,CASRNLGGQGNSPLHF,TGTGCCAGCCGAAATTTGGGGGGACAGGGTAATTCACCCCTCCACTTT
NA,TRBV15,TRBD2,TRBJ2-1,12,CATSLAGNEQFF,TGTGCCACCAGCCTAGCGGGCAATGAGCAGTTCTTC
NA,TRBV7-9,NA,TRBJ2-1,11,CSSSFGGEQFF,TGTTCCAGCAGCTTCGGGGGAGAGCAGTTCTTC
NA,TRBV7-8,NA,TRBJ1-6,14,CASSSSGNNSPLHF,TGTGCCAGCAGCTCCTCGGGGAATAATTCACCCCTCCACTTT
NA,TRBV2,NA,TRBJ1-5,13,CASSVGGVQPQHF,TGTGCCAGCAGTGTCGGCGGAGTTCAGCCCCAGCATTTT